Listed here is a single TCR beta chain. This sample is drawn from a study of T cell changes during pregnancy in multiple sclerosis. CDR1 MDHEN and CDR2 SYDVKM come from the germline V gene. The ends were cut back, 3 bases at V and 2 bases at J, with 11 bases in the middle. The CDR3 extends over 15 amino acids. The table came from immunoSEQ multiplex PCR; TCRdb's copy has only in-frame clones and leaves some out. The table includes more than 70,000 clones, around 93% detected once. The source is a female donor with multiple sclerosis, enrolled in a pregnancy study. The V call is TRBV28, the J call TRBJ1-3; possibly TRBD1 for D (6 bases). Sequences were derived from peripheral blood, sampled before pregnancy. CDR3 sequence: CASSFQGLAGNTIYF. The DNA of the CDR3 is TGTGCCAGCAGTTTTCAGGGGCTGGCTGGAAACACCATATATTTT.